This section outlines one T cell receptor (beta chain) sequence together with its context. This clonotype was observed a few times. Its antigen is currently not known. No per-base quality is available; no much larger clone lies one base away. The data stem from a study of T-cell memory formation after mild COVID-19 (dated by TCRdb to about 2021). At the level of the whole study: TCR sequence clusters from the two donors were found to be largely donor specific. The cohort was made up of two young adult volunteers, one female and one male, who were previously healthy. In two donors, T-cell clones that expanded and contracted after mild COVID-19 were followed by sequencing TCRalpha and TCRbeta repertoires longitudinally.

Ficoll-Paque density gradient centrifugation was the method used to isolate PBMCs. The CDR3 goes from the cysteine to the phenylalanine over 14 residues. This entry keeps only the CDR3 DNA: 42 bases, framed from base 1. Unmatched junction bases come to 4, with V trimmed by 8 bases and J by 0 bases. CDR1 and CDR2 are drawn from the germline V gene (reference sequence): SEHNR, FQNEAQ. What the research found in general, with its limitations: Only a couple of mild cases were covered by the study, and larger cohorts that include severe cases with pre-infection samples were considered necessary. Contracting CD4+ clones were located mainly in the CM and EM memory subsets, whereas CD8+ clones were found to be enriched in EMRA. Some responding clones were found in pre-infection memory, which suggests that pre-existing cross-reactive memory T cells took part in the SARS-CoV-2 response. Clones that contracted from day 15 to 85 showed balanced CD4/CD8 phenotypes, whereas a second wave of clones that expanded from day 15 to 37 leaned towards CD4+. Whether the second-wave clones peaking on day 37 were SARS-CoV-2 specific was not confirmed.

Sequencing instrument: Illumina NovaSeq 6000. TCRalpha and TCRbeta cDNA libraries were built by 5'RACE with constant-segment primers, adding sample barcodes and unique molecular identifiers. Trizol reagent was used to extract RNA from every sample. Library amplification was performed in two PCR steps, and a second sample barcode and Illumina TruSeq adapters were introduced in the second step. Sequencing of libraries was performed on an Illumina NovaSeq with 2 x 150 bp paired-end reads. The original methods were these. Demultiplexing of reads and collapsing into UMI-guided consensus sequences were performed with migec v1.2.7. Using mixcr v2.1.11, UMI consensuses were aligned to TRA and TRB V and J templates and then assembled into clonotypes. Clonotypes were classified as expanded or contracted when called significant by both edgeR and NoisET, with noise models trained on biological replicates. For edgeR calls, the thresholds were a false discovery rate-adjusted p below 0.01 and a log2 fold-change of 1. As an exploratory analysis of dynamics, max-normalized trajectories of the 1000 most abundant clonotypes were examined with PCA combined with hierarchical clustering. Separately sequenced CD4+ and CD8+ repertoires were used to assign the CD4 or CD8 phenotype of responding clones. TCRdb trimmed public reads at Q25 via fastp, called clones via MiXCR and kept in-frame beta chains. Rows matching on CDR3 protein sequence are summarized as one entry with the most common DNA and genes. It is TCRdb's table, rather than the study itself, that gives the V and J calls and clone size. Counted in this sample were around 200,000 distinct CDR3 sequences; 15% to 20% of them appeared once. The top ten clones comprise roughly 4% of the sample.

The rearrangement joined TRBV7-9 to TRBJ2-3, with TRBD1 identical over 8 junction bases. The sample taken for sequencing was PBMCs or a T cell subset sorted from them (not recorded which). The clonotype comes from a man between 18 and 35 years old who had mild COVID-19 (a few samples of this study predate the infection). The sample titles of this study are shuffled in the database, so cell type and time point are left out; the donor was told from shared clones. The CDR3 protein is CASARTGSTDTQYF. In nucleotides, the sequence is TGTGCCAGCGCCCGGACAGGGAGCACAGATACGCAGTATTTT.